Sequencing of this T cell receptor beta chain was carried out in a study of cytomegalovirus exposure and HLA in healthy donors. Study outcomes and limitations: Later, an analysis found that common viral pathogens appeared to be linked with several of the most significant clusters. There were a few CMV-associated chains whose specificity for CMV antigens was confirmed in vitro. The authors later linked a missense DCLRE1C variant to TCR beta V- and J-gene trimming.

60 Vbeta and 13 Jbeta primers were used in PCR. Assay used: immunoSEQ multiplex PCR; TCRdb lists only in-frame clones, some missing. The sample holds over 150,000 clones, 82% seen once. The V gene lost 5 bases and the J gene lost 2 bases, with 12 bases spanning the gap. The CDR3 totals 14 residues. Germline CDR1 PRHDT, CDR2 FYEKMQ (reference sequence). About this clone itself: Its target is unknown.

The sequenced sample consisted of PBMCs. This TCR derives from a girl aged 2 to 10 in good health and CMV-seropositive. The J gene is TRBJ2-5, the V gene TRBV13; maybe TRBD1 (6 bases). CDR3 residues: CASSLDSFQETQYF. The CDR3 DNA follows: TGTGCCAGCAGCCTGGACAGTTTTCAAGAGACCCAGTACTTC.